The 25 T cell receptor beta chains given below trace back to one sample, sequenced in a study of a mutant IDH1 vaccine in newly diagnosed glioma (dated by TCRdb to the early 2020s). These receptors have no identified antigens. The library was prepared using the immunoSEQ multiplex PCR assay. The immuneACCESS repertoire file appears here via TCRdb, limited to in-frame rearrangements. These files lack a portion of the clones; in checked studies, under half of the deficit traces to unresolved V genes, and the cause of the others is not known. Within this sample are under 40,000 clones, with more than 75% of them counted one time only. Of the sample, 15% to 19% is held by the ten largest clones. What this sample's time point label stands for: week 35, safety follow-up. Every vaccine dose consisted of 300 ug of a 20-mer mutant IDH1 peptide in Montanide, administered subcutaneously together with topical imiquimod.

The sequencing used PBMCs, collected from a glioma patient whose treatment included an IDH1 peptide vaccine. The receptor set was obtained from a man between 25 and 39 years old with glioma.

V usage is TRBV6-5 and J usage is TRBJ2-2; maybe TRBD2 (6 bases). Germline V gene lookup returns CDR1 MNHEY and CDR2 SVGAGI. V gave up 5 bases and J gave up 3 bases, with 13 bases separating them. CDR3 length equals 15 residues. The CDR3 DNA is TGTGCCAGCAGTCTGTCCGGAGGGGACACCGGGGAGCTGTTTTTT. Protein product: CASSLSGGDTGELFF.

The V gene is TRBV5-1, the J gene TRBJ1-2, with D uncertain. This CDR3 has 16 amino acids. The germline V gene has CDR1 SGHRS and CDR2 YFSETQ. Trimming took 0 bases from V and 1 from J, leaving 13 bases between them. The CDR3 spells CASSLGSYNLNYGYTF. CDR3 DNA sequence: TGCGCCAGCAGCTTGGGCAGCTACAACCTTAACTATGGCTACACCTTC.

The chain uses TRBV5-6 and TRBJ2-3, with D unclear. The CDR3 has 16 residues. The V end was cut by 4 bases, the J end by 2 bases, with 17 bases between. Germline CDR1 reads SGHDT; CDR2 reads YYEEEE. CDR3 DNA sequence: TGTGCCAGCAGCGCCGATCTTTACCAATTCACAGATACGCAGTATTTT. Protein sequence: CASSADLYQFTDTQYF. Together with reference TRBV5-6 and TRBJ2-3, the CDR3 gives the full variable domain: DAGVTQSPTHLIKTRGQQVTLRCSPKSGHDTVSWYQQALGQGPQFIFQYYEEEERQRGNFPDRFSGHQFPNYSSELNVNALLLGDSALYLCASSADLYQFTDTQYFGPGTRLTVL.

The rearrangement links TRBV18 to TRBJ1-5; TRBD1 aligns across 7 bases. The CDR3 runs to 14 residues. From germline, CDR1 is KGHSH and CDR2 LQKENI. Losses at the gene ends were 5 bases for V and 3 bases for J; bases not matched to a gene: 4. The CDR3 bases are TGTGCCAGCTCATCGGACAGGAACAATCAGCCCCAGCATTTT. Encoded protein: CASSSDRNNQPQHF.

The CDR3 is CASSLGTSGGRSTIYF. The DNA of the CDR3 is TGCGCCAGCAGCTTGGGTACCTCAGGGGGACGGAGCACCATATATTTT. The J gene is TRBJ1-3, the V gene TRBV5-1, with TRBD1 identical over 7 bases. The J segment lost 9 bases and the V segment lost 0 bases, leaving 12 bases of the junction unmatched. The germline CDR1 and CDR2 sequences are SGHRS and YFSETQ. There are 16 residues in the CDR3.

The CDR3 sequence: CASSPVGHPNTEAFF. As DNA, the CDR3 is TGTGCCAGCTCACCGGTAGGACACCCGAACACTGAAGCTTTCTTT. This chain links TRBV18 with TRBJ1-1, with a possible D match to TRBD1 (5 bases). From germline, CDR1 is KGHSH and CDR2 LQKENI. There are 15 residues in the CDR3. Trimming shortened V by 3 bases and J by 1 base, and 12 bases separated the two germline ends.

V gene TRBV9 combines with J gene TRBJ1-1; D not resolved. With 7 bases removed from V and 2 bases from J, the gap between germline ends came to 6 bases. Looked up from germline, CDR1 is SGDLS and CDR2 is YYNGEE. CDR3 size: 11 residues. The CDR3 region has the DNA TGTGCCAGCGAGGGAAACACTGAAGCTTTCTTT. Protein product: CASEGNTEAFF.

V gene TRBV15 combines with J gene TRBJ2-3; TRBD2 matches 12 bases. The germline CDR1 and CDR2 sequences are LNHNV and YYDKDF (reference sequence). The CDR3 spans 17 residues. After removal of 2 bases from V and 3 bases from J, the junction contained 6 bases not matched to a gene. The CDR3 region is CATSRLAGGQETDTQYF. The CDR3 DNA reads as TGTGCCACCAGCAGACTAGCGGGAGGGCAGGAGACAGATACGCAGTATTTT.

This sequence joins TRBV5-1 and TRBJ2-3, with 10 bases that match TRBD2. The CDR3 totals 16 residues. Germline V gives CDR1 SGHRS, CDR2 YFSETQ. J gave up 1 base and V 0 bases, and 2 bases lay outside the gene matches. The CDR3 nucleotides are TGCGCCAGCAGCTTGGCGCTAGCGGGAGGCACAGATACGCAGTATTTT. It codes for CASSLALAGGTDTQYF.

The rearrangement joins TRBV7-9 to TRBJ2-7; D is undetermined. The CDR3 runs 13 residues. Trimming shortened V by 0 bases and J by 3 bases, and 6 bases separated the two germline ends. Per germline, CDR1 SEHNR and CDR2 FQNEAQ (reference sequence). CDR3 sequence reads: CASSLATYYEQYF. DNA for the CDR3: TGTGCCAGCAGCTTAGCGACTTACTACGAGCAGTACTTC.

This clone was detected a few times. This sequence joins TRBV4-2 and TRBJ1-2; D may be TRBD1 (5 bases). Germline CDR1 reads LGHNA; CDR2 reads YNFKEQ. V shed 0 bases and J shed 6 bases, with 14 bases lying between them. The CDR3 loop spans 15 amino acids. The CDR3 spells CASSQDLGRVDGYTF. DNA of the CDR3: TGTGCCAGCAGCCAAGATTTGGGCAGGGTAGATGGCTACACCTTC.

The chain links TRBV15 to TRBJ1-2, with D tentatively TRBD1 (5 bases). The germline V gene encodes CDR1 LNHNV and CDR2 YYDKDF (reference sequence). The CDR3 is 15 residues long. V lost 0 bases and J 2 bases, leaving 10 bases between the germline ends. Written as DNA, the CDR3 is TGTGCCACCAGCAGAGATGGGGCAGACAACTATGGCTACACCTTC. Encoded protein: CATSRDGADNYGYTF.

J is TRBJ1-2 and V is TRBV6-5, with D tentatively TRBD1 (6 bases). Trimming pared 4 bases from V and 8 bases from J, leaving 17 bases between. Germline V CDR1 and CDR2: MNHEY, SVGAGI. This CDR3 is 14 amino acids long. DNA of the CDR3: TGTGCCAGCAGTTCCCCGGGACACGAAAGCGGCTACACCTTC. The encoded protein is CASSSPGHESGYTF.

The gene calls are TRBV19 and TRBJ2-5; TRBD1 or TRBD2 may be the D gene (6 bases each). Trimming removed 3 bases from V and 1 base from J, with 18 bases in between. This CDR3 contains 17 residues. Germline CDR1 reads LNHDA; CDR2 reads SQIVND (reference sequence). The CDR3 bases are TGTGCCAGTAGTATGAGGGGGGCGGGACGGACCCAAGAGACCCAGTACTTC. Translated, it gives CASSMRGAGRTQETQYF. The full variable domain, with the rest looked up from reference TRBV19 and TRBJ2-5, is DGGITQSPKYLFRKEGQNVTLSCEQNLNHDAMYWYRQDPGQGLRLIYYSQIVNDFQKGDIAEGYSVSREKKESFPLTVTSAQKNPTAFYLCASSMRGAGRTQETQYFGPGTRLLVL.

This chain connects TRBV4-1 to TRBJ2-7, with D perhaps being TRBD1 or TRBD2 (5 bases each). Germline V gives CDR1 MGHRA, CDR2 YSYEKL. V lost 4 bases, J lost 4 bases, and 20 bases lay in between. The CDR3 contains 16 residues. In DNA, the CDR3 is TGCGCCAGCAGCCCCCCGGGACGGACGATCGAGTACGAGCAGTACTTC. Amino acids: CASSPPGRTIEYEQYF.

V and J are TRBV7-8 and TRBJ2-7; the D is unclear. Between the trimmed V and J ends, which lost 5 bases and 0 bases, there was a span of 11 bases. CDR1 and CDR2 from the germline V gene are SGHVS and FQNEAQ. This CDR3 has 14 residues. The CDR3 nucleotides read TGTGCCAGCAGCAGTCCGGCCAGCTCCTACGAGCAGTACTTC. Translated: CASSSPASSYEQYF.

DNA for the CDR3: TGTGCCAGCAGTTACTCCCTCAATCAGCCCCAGCATTTT. Protein: CASSYSLNQPQHF. The chain uses TRBV6-5 and TRBJ1-5, with D unresolved. The V end lost 0 bases, the J end lost 3 bases, and 3 bases lay between the germline ends. The CDR3 is made up of 13 amino acids. The germline V gene encodes CDR1 MNHEY and CDR2 SVGAGI.

The V gene is TRBV30, the J gene TRBJ1-2, with D unclear. Trimming took off 4 bases at V and 3 bases at J, with 6 bases between the two ends. This CDR3 contains 11 residues. Germline CDR1 and CDR2: GTSNPN and SVGIG (reference sequence). CDR3 protein: CAWTGYYGYTF. DNA for the CDR3: TGTGCCTGGACGGGTTACTATGGCTACACCTTC.

The chain is built from TRBV6-5 and TRBJ1-2; D unresolved. Germline lookup yields CDR1 MNHEY and CDR2 SVGAGI. The CDR3 totals 13 residues. Trimming removed 4 bases from V and 4 bases from J, with 10 bases in between. CDR3 bases: TGTGCCAGCAGTTTGAGGGCCGCCTATGGCTACACCTTC. This codes for CASSLRAAYGYTF.

This clone has more than one count but fewer than ten. V gene TRBV11-2 combines with J gene TRBJ2-3; D is undetermined. In germline, CDR1 is SGHAT, CDR2 FQNNGV. V was pared by 5 bases and J by 0 bases, with 6 bases between. The CDR3 contains 13 residues. CDR3 coding DNA: TGTGCCAGCAGCCCTCCTAGCACAGATACGCAGTATTTT. It codes for CASSPPSTDTQYF.

The gene calls are TRBV5-1 and TRBJ1-4; D perhaps matches TRBD1 (5 bases). The V gene's germline CDR1 is SGHRS and CDR2 YFSETQ. V was trimmed by 5 bases and J by 7 bases, leaving 12 bases between them. The CDR3 sequence is 13 residues long. The CDR3 coding sequence is TGCGCCAGCAGGGCCAGGGTTACTGAAAAACTGTTTTTT. It is translated as CASRARVTEKLFF.

The gene calls are TRBV30 and TRBJ2-1; perhaps D is TRBD1 or TRBD2 (6 bases each). Looked up from germline, CDR1 is GTSNPN and CDR2 is SVGIG (reference sequence). The CDR3 sequence is 15 residues long. Trimming left V 0 bases short and J 7 bases short, with 16 bases between. CDR3 residues: CAWSVRFGGQNEQFF. In DNA, the CDR3 is TGTGCCTGGAGTGTACGATTTGGGGGGCAAAATGAGCAGTTCTTC.

This chain links TRBV4-2 with TRBJ1-4; the D is unclear. Trimming left V 0 bases short and J 5 bases short, with 10 bases between. The germline V gene encodes CDR1 LGHNA and CDR2 YNFKEQ. CDR3 length: 15 residues. This CDR3 reads CASSQDLAENEKLFF. Here the CDR3 DNA reads TGTGCCAGCAGCCAAGATTTGGCAGAGAATGAAAAACTGTTTTTT.

J is TRBJ2-3 and V is TRBV10-3; the D gene is possibly TRBD1 (6 bases). V shed 3 bases and J shed 0 bases, with 16 bases lying between them. Germline lookup yields CDR1 ENHRY and CDR2 SYGVKD. The CDR3 runs 17 residues. The CDR3 coding sequence is TGTGCCATCAGTGACTACCGACAGGCCGCTAGCACAGATACGCAGTATTTT. Its translation: CAISDYRQAASTDTQYF.

This chain links TRBV5-1 with TRBJ2-1; 8 nucleotides align to TRBD1. The germline V gene has CDR1 SGHRS and CDR2 YFSETQ. V shed 5 bases, J shed 9 bases, and the junction held 7 bases outside the gene matches. The CDR3 runs 13 residues. This CDR3 reads CASSPQGAGEQFF. The CDR3 nucleotides read TGCGCCAGCAGTCCGCAGGGGGCGGGTGAGCAGTTCTTC. The full variable domain, its missing parts supplied by reference TRBV5-1 and TRBJ2-1, is KAGVTQTPRYLIKTRGQQVTLSCSPISGHRSVSWYQQTPGQGLQFLFEYFSETQRNKGNFPGRFSGRQFSNSRSEMNVSTLELGDSALYLCASSPQGAGEQFFGPGTRLTVL.